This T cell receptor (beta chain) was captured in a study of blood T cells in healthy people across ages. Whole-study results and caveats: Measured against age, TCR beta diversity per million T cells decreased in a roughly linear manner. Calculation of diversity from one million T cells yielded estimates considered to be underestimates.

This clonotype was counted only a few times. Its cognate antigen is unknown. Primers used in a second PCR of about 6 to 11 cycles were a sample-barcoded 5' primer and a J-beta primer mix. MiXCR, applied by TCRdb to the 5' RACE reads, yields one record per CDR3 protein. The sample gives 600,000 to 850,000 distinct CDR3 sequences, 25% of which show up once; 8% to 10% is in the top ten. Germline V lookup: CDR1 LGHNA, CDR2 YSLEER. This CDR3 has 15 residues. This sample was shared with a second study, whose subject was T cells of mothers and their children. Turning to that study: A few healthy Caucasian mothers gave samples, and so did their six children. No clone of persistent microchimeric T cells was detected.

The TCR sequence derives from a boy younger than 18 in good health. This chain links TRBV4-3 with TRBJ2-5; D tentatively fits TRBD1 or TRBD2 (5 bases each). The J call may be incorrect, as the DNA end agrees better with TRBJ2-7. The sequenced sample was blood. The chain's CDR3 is CASSQDRGEPYEQYF. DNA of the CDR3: TGCGCCAGCAGCCAAGATAGAGGGGAACCCTACGAGCAGTACTTC.